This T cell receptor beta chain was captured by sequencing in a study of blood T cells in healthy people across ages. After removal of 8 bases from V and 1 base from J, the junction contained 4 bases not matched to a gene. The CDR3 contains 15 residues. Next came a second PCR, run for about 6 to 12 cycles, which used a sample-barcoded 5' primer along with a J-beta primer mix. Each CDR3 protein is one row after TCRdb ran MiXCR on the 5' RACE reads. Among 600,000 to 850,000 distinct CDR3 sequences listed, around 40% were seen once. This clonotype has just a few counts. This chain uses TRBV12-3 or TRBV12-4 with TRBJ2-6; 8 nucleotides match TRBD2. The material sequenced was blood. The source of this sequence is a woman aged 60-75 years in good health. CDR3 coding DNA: TGTGCCAGCTCGGGAGGGGTTTCTGGGGCCAACGTCCTGACTTTC. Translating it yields CASSGGVSGANVLTF.